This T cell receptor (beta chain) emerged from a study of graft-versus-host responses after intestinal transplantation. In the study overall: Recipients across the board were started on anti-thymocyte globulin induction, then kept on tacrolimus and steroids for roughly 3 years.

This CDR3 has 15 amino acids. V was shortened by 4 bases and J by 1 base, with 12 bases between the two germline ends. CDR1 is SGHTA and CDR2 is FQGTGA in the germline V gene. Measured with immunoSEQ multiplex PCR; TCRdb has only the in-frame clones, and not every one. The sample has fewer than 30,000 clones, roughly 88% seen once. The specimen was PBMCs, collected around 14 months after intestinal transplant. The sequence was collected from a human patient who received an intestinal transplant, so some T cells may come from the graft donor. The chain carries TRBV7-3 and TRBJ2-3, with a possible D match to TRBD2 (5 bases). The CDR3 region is CASSSGLKRTDTQYF. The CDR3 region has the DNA TGTGCCAGCAGCTCAGGACTTAAACGCACAGATACGCAGTATTTT.